This TCR beta chain was captured by sequencing in a study of human T cells and chemical hapten exposure. About the study: There were per-sample TCR yield variations, arising mainly from small pooled library volume differences.

The sample holds many counts of this clonotype. Its antigen remains unknown. Specified time point: patch test 1, 2 weeks after DPC sensitization. Treatment noted: therapeutic diphenylcyclopropenone sensitization with weekly scalp DPC. General observations from the study: PT1 expanded TCR numbers rose with patch test score. Versus controls, expanded TCRs had significantly more large CDR3 similarity clusters.

The CDR3 is 11 residues long. Trimming stripped 3 bases from V and 4 bases from J, with 2 bases between. Germline CDR1 reads SGHAT; CDR2 reads FQNNGV. The library tagged individual cDNA molecules with unique molecular identifiers. TCRdb recomputed calls from the RACE reads with MiXCR, one row per CDR3 protein. This repertoire shows 75,000 to 90,000 distinct CDR3 sequences, about 10% found once; its top ten account for 3% to 4%. The chain has TRBV11-2 and TRBJ2-3; D call uncertain. This sequence was found in a woman aged 55-69 years with alopecia areata. Some clones in this sample may be carry-over from other donors' samples. Sequencing was performed on whole blood, taken in connection with sensitization to the hapten diphenylcyclopropenone (DPC). DNA of the CDR3: TGTGCCAGCAGCTTTTCAGATACGCAGTATTTT. Protein: CASSFSDTQYF.